This T cell receptor (beta chain) was recovered during a study of T-cell memory formation after mild COVID-19. TCRdb recomputed calls from the 5' RACE reads with MiXCR, one row per CDR3 protein. The sample includes under 35,000 distinct CDR3 sequences, around 15% of them seen just once. This CDR3 region has 11 residues. Trimming took off 3 bases at V and 5 bases at J, with 4 bases between the two ends. CDR1 and CDR2 (germline): SGHTA, FQGNSA. This clonotype was seen many times. Antigen unknown. Study outcomes and limitations: In pre-infection memory, a portion of responding clones appeared, which suggested that cross-reactive memory joined.

Sequenced sample: PBMCs or a T cell subset sorted from them (not recorded which). The sequence was obtained from an adult who had mild COVID-19 (a few samples of this study predate the infection). Cell type and time point are not known. The chain recombines TRBV7-2 with TRBJ2-5; D uncertain. CDR3 DNA: TGTGCCAGCAGCTTTATGGAGACCCAGTACTTC. Its protein product is CASSFMETQYF.